Given below is one TCR beta chain in context. V gave up 6 bases and J gave up 4 bases; unmatched junction bases: 5. Germline V lookup: CDR1 MDHEN, CDR2 SYDVKM. The CDR3 extends over 15 amino acids. This entry comes from a study of blood T cell repertoires in COVID-19. Overall study: Acute-phase and convalescent COVID-19 samples originated in the United States, Italy and Spain.

Original processing methods: The authors estimated nucleated cell counts from reference gene primer amplification. TCRdb's copy holds only in-frame clones and misses some; the assay was immunoSEQ multiplex PCR. V and J calls and clone size follow that table, whereas D and trimming were derived from the DNA. The sample comprises 250,000 to 300,000 clones, less than 85% of which are singletons, and roughly 4.6% rests with the top ten. The TCR sequence derives from a man aged 60-69 years who had recovered from COVID-19. The material sequenced was peripheral blood. The chain is built from TRBV28 and TRBJ2-7, with 14 bases that match TRBD2. The CDR3 spells CASRSGTSGRYEQYF. The CDR3 DNA reads as TGTGCCAGCAGATCCGGGACTAGCGGGAGATACGAGCAGTACTTC.